The sequence of this T cell receptor beta chain was determined in a study of blood T cell repertoires in COVID-19. For the study at large: COVID-19 samples from acute and convalescent phases originated in the United States, Italy and Spain. T cells, B-cell-depleted T cells, or PBMCs supplied cDNA or gDNA.

Per the authors' pipeline: Amplification from reference gene primers served as the basis for estimated nucleated cell counts. Generated by immunoSEQ multiplex PCR, the TCRdb table keeps only in-frame clones and is missing some. The D gene and trimming were derived from the DNA, and the V and J assignments and clone size from that table. The profile covers about half a million clones, with 70% to 90% appearing a single time and 3% to 3.5% taken by the ten largest. In germline, CDR1 is SGHNT, CDR2 YYREEE (reference sequence). Trimming at V came to 3 bases and at J to 5 bases, leaving 11 bases not matched to a gene. The CDR3 is 16 residues long.

Sample: peripheral blood. This chain joins TRBV5-4 and TRBJ2-5, with 9 bases fitting TRBD1. This TCR came from a human donor in a cohort sampled during active COVID-19. CDR3 protein: CASSSPGTGLVETQYF. The CDR3 bases are TGTGCCAGCAGCTCCCCCGGGACAGGGCTCGTTGAGACCCAGTACTTC.